A selection of T cell receptor beta chains follows, all from one sample in a study of blood T cell repertoires in COVID-19. Measured with immunoSEQ multiplex PCR; TCRdb has only the in-frame clones, and not every one. Among fewer than 250,000 clones listed, around 83% were seen once. The sample was peripheral blood. Receptor source: a woman in her fifties or sixties with acute or convalescent COVID-19. Each CDR3 is given with its conserved first and last residue. The D gene is left open where the match is weak. The size field is filled for only some rows; it gives once, few, many or a size class.

TRBV25-1	.	.	TRBJ2-7	TGTGCCAGCAGTGAATATCCCTCGGGGGACCCGAGCTCCTACGAGCAGTACTTC	CASSEYPSGDPSSYEQYF
TRBV6-6	.	.	TRBJ2-7	TGTGCCAGCAGTTTACAACAGGGATACGAGCAGTACTTC	CASSLQQGYEQYF
TRBV7-8	.	TRBD2	TRBJ2-7	TGTGCCAGCAGCACAGGACTAGTCAATAACGAGCAGTACTTC	CASSTGLVNNEQYF
TRBV7-8	.	.	TRBJ2-7	TGTGCCAGCGCGAGGGACACCTCCTACGAGCAGTACTTC	CASARDTSYEQYF
TRBV28	.	.	TRBJ2-7	TGTGCCAGCAGTTTAGGGACATTCTACGAGCAGTACTTC	CASSLGTFYEQYF
TRBV7-9	.	TRBD2	TRBJ2-5	TGTGCCAGCACTCTAGCGGGGGGCCAAGAGACCCAGTACTTC	CASTLAGGQETQYF
TRBV2	.	TRBD2	TRBJ2-7	TGTGCCAGGGGACTAGCGGGTACCAGCTCCTACGAGCAATACTTC	CARGLAGTSSYEQYF
TRBV5-1	.	TRBD2	TRBJ2-7	TGCGCCAGCAGCCATTTGGGACTAGCGGGCCAAAGCTCCTACGAGCAGTACTTC	CASSHLGLAGQSSYEQYF
TRBV6-5	.	.	TRBJ1-1	TGTGCCAGCAGTTACTGGGGCGGGAGCAGGGCTGTTGTGGCTTTCTTT	CASSYWGGSRAVVAFF
TRBV2	.	TRBD1	TRBJ2-7	TGTGCCTACCGGGCAGGGGGAGTCTACGAGCAGTACTTC	CAYRAGGVYEQYF
TRBV6-5	.	TRBD1	TRBJ1-1	TGTGCCAGCAGACAGGGGAAGTTTGGGGACACTGAAGCTTTCTTT	CASRQGKFGDTEAFF
TRBV5-1	few	.	TRBJ1-1	TGCGCCAGCAGCTCCAACCCTTCGGCGGGGAACACTGAAGCTTTCTTT	CASSSNPSAGNTEAFF
TRBV5-1	.	TRBD2	TRBJ2-7	TGCGCCAGCAGCCCAGCTAGCGGGGCCAGCTCCTACGAGCAGTACTTC	CASSPASGASSYEQYF
TRBV5-1	.	.	TRBJ1-1	TGCGCCAGCAGCCGACAGGCGGATGCTGAAGCTTTCTTT	CASSRQADAEAFF
TRBV5-8	.	TRBD2	TRBJ2-7	TGTGCCAGCAGCTTGCTGGGGGCGGGAGGGAACTACGAGCAGTACTTC	CASSLLGAGGNYEQYF
TRBV5-8	.	.	TRBJ2-3	TGTGCCAGCAGCCTCCGGGGTAGCACAGATACGCAGTATTTT	CASSLRGSTDTQYF